Listed below are T cell receptor beta chains from one sample, sequenced in a study of early T cells in non-severe SARS-CoV-2 infection. Using its own MiXCR run on the 5' RACE reads, TCRdb lists one record per CDR3 protein. This sample has about 71,000 distinct CDR3 sequences; under 15% occur once, and the top ten carry 2.5% to 3%. This sample comprised whole blood, obtained at baseline. All receptors derive from an adult who was a healthcare worker with PCR-confirmed SARS-CoV-2 infection or an uninfected control (not recorded which). The CDR3 runs from the conserved cysteine through the conserved F or W. Each record gives: CDR3 protein, J gene, clone size, CDR3 length, V gene. The listing skips clone size in some rows; elsewhere it reads once, few, many or a size class.

CASSPSRDFHYEQYF TRBJ2-7 many 15 TRBV18
CASSQDQSAGSAASPLHF TRBJ1-6 - 18 TRBV4-3
CASSSEGLAGGYETQYF TRBJ2-5 few 17 TRBV7-8
CASSLGGYNEQFF TRBJ2-1 few 13 TRBV11-2
CASSKGVDGYTF TRBJ1-2 few 12 TRBV6-1
CASSSVAATDTQYF TRBJ2-3 - 14 TRBV7-3
CASSYRSDGYTF TRBJ1-2 few 12 TRBV6-6
CSARSQGQETQYF TRBJ2-5 - 13 TRBV20-1
CASIPRGTGAKNIQYF TRBJ2-4 - 16 TRBV28
CASTGDTDTQYF TRBJ2-3 few 12 TRBV2